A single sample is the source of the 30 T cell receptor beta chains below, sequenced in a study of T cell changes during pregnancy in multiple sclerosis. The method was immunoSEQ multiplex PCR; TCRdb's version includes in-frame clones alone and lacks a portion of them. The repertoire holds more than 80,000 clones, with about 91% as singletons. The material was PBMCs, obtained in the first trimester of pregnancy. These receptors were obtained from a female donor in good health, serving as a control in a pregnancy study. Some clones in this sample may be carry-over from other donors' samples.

The CDR3 nucleotides are TGTGCCAGCAGCTCCTCGACAGGGATGGGTTCACCCCTCCACTTT. Translation gives CASSSSTGMGSPLHF. This chain uses TRBV7-6 with TRBJ1-6; 7 bases are shared with TRBD1. The length of the CDR3 is 15 residues. V shed 4 bases, J shed 9 bases, and the junction held 9 bases outside the gene matches. Per germline, CDR1 SGHVS and CDR2 FNYEAQ.

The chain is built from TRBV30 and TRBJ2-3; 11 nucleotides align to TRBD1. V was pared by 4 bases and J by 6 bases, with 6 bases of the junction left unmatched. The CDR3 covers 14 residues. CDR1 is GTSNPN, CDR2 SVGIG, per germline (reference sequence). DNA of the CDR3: TGTGCCTGGAAGAAGGGGACAGGGGGGGATACGCAGTATTTT. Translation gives CAWKKGTGGDTQYF.

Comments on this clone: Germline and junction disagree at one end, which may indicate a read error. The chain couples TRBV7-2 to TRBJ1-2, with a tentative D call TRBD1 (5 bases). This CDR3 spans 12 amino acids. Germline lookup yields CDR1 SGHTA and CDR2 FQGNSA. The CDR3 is CASSFGGYGYTF. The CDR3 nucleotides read TGTGCCAGCAGCTTCGGGGGGTATGGCTACACTTTC.

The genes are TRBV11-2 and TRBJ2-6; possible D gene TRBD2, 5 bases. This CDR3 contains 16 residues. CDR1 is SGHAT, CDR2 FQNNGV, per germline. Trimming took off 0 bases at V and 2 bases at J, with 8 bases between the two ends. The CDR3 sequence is CASSLDRGTGANVLTF. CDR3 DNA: TGTGCCAGCAGCTTAGATCGGGGTACTGGGGCCAACGTCCTGACTTTC.

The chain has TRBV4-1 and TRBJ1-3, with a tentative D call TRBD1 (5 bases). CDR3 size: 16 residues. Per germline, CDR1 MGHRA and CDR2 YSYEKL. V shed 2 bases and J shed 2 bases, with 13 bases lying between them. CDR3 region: CASSQLGGVPGNTIYF. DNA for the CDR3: TGCGCCAGCAGCCAACTGGGGGGTGTCCCTGGAAACACCATATATTTT.

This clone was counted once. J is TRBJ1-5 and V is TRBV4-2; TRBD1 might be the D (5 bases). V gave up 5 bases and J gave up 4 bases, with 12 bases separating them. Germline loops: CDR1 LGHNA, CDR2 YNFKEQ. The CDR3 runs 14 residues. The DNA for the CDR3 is TGTGCCAGCAGCAGAGACAGCTATAATCAGCCCCAGCATTTT. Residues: CASSRDSYNQPQHF.

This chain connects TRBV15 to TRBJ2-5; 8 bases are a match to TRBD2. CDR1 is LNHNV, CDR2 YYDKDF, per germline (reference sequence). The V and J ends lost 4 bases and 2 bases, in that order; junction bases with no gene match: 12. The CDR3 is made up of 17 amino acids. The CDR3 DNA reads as TGTGCCACCAGCACAGGGGACACTAGCGGTGCACAAGAGACCCAGTACTTC. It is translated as CATSTGDTSGAQETQYF.

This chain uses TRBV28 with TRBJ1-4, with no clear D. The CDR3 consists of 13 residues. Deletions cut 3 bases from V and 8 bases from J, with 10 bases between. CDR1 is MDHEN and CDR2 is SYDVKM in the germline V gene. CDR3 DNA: TGTGCCAGCAGTTTCCGGGGAGAAGAAAAACTGTTTTTT. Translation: CASSFRGEEKLFF.

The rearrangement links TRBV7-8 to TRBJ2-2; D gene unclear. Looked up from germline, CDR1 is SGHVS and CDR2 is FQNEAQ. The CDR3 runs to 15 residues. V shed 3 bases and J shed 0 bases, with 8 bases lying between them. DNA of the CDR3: TGTGCCAGCAGCTTCGTCGTCGCGAACACCGGGGAGCTGTTTTTT. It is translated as CASSFVVANTGELFF.

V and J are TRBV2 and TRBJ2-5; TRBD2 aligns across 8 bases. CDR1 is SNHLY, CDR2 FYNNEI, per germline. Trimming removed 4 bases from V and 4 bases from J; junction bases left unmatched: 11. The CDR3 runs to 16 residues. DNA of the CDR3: TGTGCCAGCAGTGTTGGTAGCGGGGTGAACGGAGAGACCCAGTACTTC. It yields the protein CASSVGSGVNGETQYF.

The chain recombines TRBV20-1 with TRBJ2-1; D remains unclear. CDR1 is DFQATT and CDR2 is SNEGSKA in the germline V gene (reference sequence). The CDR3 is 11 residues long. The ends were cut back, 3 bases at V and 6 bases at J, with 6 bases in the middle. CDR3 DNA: TGCAGTGCTAGCTTGTCCAATGAGCAGTTCTTC. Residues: CSASLSNEQFF.

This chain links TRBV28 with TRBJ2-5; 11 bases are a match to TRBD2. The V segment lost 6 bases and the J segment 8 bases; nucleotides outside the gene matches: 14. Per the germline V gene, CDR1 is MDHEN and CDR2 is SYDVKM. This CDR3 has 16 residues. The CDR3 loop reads CASSSLRTSGPSTQYF. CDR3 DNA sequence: TGTGCCAGCAGCTCACTCCGGACTAGCGGGCCGTCTACCCAGTACTTC. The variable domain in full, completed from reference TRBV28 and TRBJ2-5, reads DVKVTQSSRYLVKRTGEKVFLECVQDMDHENMFWYRQDPGLGLRLIYFSYDVKMKEKGDIPEGYSVSREKKERFSLILESASTNQTSMYLCASSSLRTSGPSTQYFGPGTRLLVL.

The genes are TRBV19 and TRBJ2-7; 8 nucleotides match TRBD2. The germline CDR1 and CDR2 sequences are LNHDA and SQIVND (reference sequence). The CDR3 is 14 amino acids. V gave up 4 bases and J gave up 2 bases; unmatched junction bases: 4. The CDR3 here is CASSNPSGPYEQYF. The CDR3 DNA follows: TGTGCCAGTAGTAACCCTAGCGGGCCCTACGAGCAGTACTTC.

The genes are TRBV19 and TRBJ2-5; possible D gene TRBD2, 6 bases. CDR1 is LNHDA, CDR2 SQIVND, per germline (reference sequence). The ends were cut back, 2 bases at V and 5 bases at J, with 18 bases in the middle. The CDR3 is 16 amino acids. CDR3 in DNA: TGTGCCAGTAGTATATCCACCCTCCCTGGAGGGGAGACCCAGTACTTC. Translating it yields CASSISTLPGGETQYF.

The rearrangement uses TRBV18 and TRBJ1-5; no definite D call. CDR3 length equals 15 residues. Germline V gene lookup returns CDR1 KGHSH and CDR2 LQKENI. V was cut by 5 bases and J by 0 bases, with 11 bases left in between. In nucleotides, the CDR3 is TGTGCCAGCTCAGATATTGTCGGTAGCAATCAGCCCCAGCATTTT. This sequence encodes CASSDIVGSNQPQHF.

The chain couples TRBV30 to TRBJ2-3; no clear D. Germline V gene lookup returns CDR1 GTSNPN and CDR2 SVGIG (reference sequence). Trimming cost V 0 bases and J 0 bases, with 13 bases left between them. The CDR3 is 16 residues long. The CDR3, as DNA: TGTGCCTGGAGTGTACAAGACTTCGCTAGCACAGATACGCAGTATTTT. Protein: CAWSVQDFASTDTQYF.

Here the CDR3 DNA reads TGTGCCAGCAGTGAGACAGGGTCCAATGAGCAGTTCTTC. It yields the protein CASSETGSNEQFF. V gene TRBV6-4 combines with J gene TRBJ2-1, with 7 bases lining up with TRBD1. This CDR3 comprises 13 residues. Germline lookup yields CDR1 MRHNA and CDR2 SNTAGT. V was pared by 3 bases and J by 6 bases, with 2 bases of the junction left unmatched.

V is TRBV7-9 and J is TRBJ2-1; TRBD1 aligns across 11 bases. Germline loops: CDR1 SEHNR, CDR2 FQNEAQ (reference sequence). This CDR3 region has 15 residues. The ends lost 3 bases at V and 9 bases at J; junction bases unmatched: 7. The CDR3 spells CASSLDRGRRSEQFF. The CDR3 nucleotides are TGTGCCAGCAGCTTGGACAGGGGGCGAAGGTCTGAGCAGTTCTTC.

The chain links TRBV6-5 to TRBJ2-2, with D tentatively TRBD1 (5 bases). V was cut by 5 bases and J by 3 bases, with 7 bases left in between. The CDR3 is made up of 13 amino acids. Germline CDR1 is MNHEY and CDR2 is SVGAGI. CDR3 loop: CASSARDTGELFF. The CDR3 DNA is TGTGCCAGCAGTGCCAGGGACACCGGGGAGCTGTTTTTT.

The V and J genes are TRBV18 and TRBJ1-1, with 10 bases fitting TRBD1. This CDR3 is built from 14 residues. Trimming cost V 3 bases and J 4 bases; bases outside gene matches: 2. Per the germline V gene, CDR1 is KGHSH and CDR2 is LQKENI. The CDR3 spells CASSPTGGGTEAFF. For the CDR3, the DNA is TGTGCCAGCTCACCGACAGGGGGCGGCACTGAAGCTTTCTTT.

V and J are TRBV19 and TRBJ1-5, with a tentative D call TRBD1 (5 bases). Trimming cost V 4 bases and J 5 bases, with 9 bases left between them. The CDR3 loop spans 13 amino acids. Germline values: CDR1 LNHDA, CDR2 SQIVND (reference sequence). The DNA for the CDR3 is TGTGCCAGTAGTACGGGGGGTCATCAGCCCCAGCATTTT. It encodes CASSTGGHQPQHF. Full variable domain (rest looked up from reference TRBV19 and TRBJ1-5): DGGITQSPKYLFRKEGQNVTLSCEQNLNHDAMYWYRQDPGQGLRLIYYSQIVNDFQKGDIAEGYSVSREKKESFPLTVTSAQKNPTAFYLCASSTGGHQPQHFGDGTRLSIL.

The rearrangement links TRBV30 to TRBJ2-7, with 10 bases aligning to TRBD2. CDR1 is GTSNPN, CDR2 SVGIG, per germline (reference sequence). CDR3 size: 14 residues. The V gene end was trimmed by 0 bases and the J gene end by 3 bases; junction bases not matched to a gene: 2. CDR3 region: CAWSVLAGDYEQYF. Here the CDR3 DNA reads TGTGCCTGGAGTGTCCTAGCGGGAGACTACGAGCAGTACTTC.

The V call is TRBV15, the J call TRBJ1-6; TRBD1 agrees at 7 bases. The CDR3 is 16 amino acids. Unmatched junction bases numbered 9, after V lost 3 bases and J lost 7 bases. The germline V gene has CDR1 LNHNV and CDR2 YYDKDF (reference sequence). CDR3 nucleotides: TGTGCCACCAGCAGGAACCCGGGACAGCAGAATTCACCCCTCCACTTT. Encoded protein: CATSRNPGQQNSPLHF.

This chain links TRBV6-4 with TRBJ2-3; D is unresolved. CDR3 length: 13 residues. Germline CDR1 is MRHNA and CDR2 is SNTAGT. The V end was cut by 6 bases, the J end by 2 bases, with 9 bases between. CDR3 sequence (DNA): TGTGCCAGCAGAGACATCGTCACAGATACGCAGTATTTT. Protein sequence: CASRDIVTDTQYF.

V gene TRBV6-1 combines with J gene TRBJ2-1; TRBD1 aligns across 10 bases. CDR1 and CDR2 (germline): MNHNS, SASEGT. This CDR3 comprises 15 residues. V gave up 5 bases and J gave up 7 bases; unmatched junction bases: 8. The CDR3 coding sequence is TGTGCCAGCAGTCCCGGGACAGGGGTGAGGAATGAGCAGTTCTTC. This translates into CASSPGTGVRNEQFF.

The CDR3 DNA sequence: TGCGCCAGCAGCCAAGCTCAGGGTCCCTACACAGATACGCAGTATTTT. This codes for CASSQAQGPYTDTQYF. V usage is TRBV4-1 and J usage is TRBJ2-3; perhaps TRBD1 as D (5 bases). With 1 base removed from V and 2 bases from J, the gap between germline ends came to 13 bases. The CDR3 runs to 16 residues. Germline V lookup: CDR1 MGHRA, CDR2 YSYEKL.

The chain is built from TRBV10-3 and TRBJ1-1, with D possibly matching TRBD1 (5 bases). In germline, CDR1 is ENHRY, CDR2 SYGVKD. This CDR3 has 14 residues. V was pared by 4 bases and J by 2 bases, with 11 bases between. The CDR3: CAISAGGGNTEAFF. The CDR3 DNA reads TGTGCCATCAGTGCGGGGGGGGGTAACACTGAAGCTTTCTTT.

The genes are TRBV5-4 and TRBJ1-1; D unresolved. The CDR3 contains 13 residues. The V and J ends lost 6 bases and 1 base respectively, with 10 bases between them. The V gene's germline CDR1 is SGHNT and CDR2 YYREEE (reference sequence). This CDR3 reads CASTRSGNTEAFF. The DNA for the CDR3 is TGTGCCAGCACCCGATCGGGGAACACTGAAGCTTTCTTT. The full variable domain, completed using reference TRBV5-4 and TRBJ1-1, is ETGVTQSPTHLIKTRGQQVTLRCSSQSGHNTVSWYQQALGQGPQFIFQYYREEENGRGNFPPRFSGLQFPNYSSELNVNALELDDSALYLCASTRSGNTEAFFGQGTRLTVV.

The CDR3 DNA is TGTGCCAGCAGCCCGGGACAGAACACTGAAGCTTTCTTT. It encodes CASSPGQNTEAFF. The chain has TRBV7-2 and TRBJ1-1; TRBD1 is a possible D gene (6 bases). Germline V lookup: CDR1 SGHTA, CDR2 FQGNSA. V dropped 5 bases and J dropped 1 base, with 8 bases sitting between them. The CDR3 covers 13 residues.

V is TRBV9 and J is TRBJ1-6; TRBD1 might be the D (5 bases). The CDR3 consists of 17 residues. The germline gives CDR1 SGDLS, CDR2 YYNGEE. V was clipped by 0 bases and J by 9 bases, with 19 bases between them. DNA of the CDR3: TGTGCCAGCAGCGTAGGGGGGGATTTGGCTATAGCTTCACCCCTCCACTTT. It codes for CASSVGGDLAIASPLHF.